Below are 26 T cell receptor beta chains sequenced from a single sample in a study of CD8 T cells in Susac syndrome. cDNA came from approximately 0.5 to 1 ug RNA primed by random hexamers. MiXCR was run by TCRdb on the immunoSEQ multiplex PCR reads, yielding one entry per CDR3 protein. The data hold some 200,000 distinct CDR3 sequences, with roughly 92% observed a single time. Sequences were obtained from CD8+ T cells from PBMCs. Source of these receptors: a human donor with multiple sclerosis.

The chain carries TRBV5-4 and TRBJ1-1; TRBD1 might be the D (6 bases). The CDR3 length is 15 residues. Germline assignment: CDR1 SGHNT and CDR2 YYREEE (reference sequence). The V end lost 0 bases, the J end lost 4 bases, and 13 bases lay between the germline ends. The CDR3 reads CASSLGSGQLTEAFF. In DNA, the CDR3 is TGTGCCAGCAGCTTGGGTTCGGGACAACTCACTGAAGCTTTCTTT.

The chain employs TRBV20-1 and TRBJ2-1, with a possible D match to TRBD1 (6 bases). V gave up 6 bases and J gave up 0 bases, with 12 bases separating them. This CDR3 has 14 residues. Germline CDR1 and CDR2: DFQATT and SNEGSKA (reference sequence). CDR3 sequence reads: CSAQDRSSYNEQFF. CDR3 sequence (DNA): TGCAGTGCCCAGGACAGAAGCTCCTACAATGAGCAGTTCTTC.

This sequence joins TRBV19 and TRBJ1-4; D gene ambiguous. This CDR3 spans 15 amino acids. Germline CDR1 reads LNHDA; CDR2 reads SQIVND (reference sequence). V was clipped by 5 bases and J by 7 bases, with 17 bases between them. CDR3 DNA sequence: TGTGCCAGTAGTTTCCAGGAGAATTCCGGTGAAAAACTGTTTTTT. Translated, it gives CASSFQENSGEKLFF.

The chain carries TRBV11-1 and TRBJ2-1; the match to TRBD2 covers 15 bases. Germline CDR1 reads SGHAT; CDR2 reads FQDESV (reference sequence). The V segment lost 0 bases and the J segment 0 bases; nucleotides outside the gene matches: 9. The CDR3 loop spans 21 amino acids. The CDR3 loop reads CASSLASGLAGGTLSYNEQFF. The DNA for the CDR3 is TGTGCCAGCAGCTTAGCGTCGGGACTAGCGGGGGGAACCCTCTCCTACAATGAGCAGTTCTTC.

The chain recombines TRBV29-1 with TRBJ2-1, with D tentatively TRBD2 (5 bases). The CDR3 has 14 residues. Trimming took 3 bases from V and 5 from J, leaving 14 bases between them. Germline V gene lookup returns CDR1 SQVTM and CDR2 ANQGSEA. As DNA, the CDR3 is TGCAGCGTTGATCGCAGCGGTTTCAACAATGAGCAGTTCTTC. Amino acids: CSVDRSGFNNEQFF.

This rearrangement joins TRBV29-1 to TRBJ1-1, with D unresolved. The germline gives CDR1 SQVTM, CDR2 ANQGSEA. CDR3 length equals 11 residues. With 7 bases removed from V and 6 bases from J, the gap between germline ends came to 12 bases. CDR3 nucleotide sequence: TGCAGCGATTATGGGTTTCCTGAAGCTTTCTTT. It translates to CSDYGFPEAFF.

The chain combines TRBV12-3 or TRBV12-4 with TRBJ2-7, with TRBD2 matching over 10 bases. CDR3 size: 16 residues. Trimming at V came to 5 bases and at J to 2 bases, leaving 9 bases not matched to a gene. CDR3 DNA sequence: TGTGCCAGCAGTAGCGGGGGGGCGGGTCCGCCCTACGAGCAGTACTTC. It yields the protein CASSSGGAGPPYEQYF.

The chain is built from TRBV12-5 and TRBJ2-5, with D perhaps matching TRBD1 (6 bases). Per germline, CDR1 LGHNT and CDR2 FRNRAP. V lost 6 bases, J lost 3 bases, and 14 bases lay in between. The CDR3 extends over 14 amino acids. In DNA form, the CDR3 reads TGTGCTAGTGGACACAGGGTGAGGGAAGAGACCCAGTACTTC. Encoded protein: CASGHRVREETQYF.

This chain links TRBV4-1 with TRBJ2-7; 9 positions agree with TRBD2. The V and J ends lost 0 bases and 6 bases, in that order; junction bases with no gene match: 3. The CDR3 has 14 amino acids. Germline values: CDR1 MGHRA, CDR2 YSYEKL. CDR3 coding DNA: TGCGCCAGCAGCCAAGATCAACTAGCGGGCGAGCAGTACTTC. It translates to CASSQDQLAGEQYF.

The CDR3 here is CSDGTVYGYTF. The CDR3 DNA reads TGCAGCGATGGGACTGTGTATGGCTACACCTTC. The chain is built from TRBV29-1 and TRBJ1-2; weak D call: TRBD1 (5 bases). Germline assignment: CDR1 SQVTM and CDR2 ANQGSEA. The CDR3 spans 11 residues. Trimming took off 7 bases at V and 5 bases at J, with 11 bases between the two ends.

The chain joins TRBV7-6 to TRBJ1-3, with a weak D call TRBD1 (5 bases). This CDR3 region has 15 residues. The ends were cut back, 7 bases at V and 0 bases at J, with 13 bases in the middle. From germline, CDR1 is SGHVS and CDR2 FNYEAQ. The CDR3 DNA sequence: TGTGCCAGCAAAAAGGACACCAGCTCTGGAAACACCATATATTTT. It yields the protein CASKKDTSSGNTIYF.

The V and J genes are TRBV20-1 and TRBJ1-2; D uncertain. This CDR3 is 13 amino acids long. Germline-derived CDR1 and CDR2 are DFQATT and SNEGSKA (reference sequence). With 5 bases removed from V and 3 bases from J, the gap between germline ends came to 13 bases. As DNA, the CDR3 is TGCAGTGCTTTAACTCCGGTGGACTATGGCTACACCTTC. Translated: CSALTPVDYGYTF.

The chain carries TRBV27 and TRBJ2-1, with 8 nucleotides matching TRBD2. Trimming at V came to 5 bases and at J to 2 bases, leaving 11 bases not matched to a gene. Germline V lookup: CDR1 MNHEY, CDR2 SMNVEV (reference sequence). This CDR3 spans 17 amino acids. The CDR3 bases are TGTGCCAGCAGTCTTTCCCCGGGACTAGACCCCTACAATGAGCAGTTCTTC. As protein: CASSLSPGLDPYNEQFF.

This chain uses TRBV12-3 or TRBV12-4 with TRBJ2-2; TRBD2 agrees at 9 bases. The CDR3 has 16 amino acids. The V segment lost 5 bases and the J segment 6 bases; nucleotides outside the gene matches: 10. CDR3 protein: CASSAPVSGGPGELFF. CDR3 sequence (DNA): TGTGCCAGCAGTGCCCCTGTTAGCGGGGGCCCCGGGGAGCTGTTTTTT.

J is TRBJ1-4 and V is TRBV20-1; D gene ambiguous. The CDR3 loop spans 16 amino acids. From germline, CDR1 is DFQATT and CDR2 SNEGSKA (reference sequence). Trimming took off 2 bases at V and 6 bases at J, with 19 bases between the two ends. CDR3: CSARTLARPSDEKLFF. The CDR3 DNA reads TGCAGTGCTAGAACCCTCGCCAGGCCTTCTGATGAAAAACTGTTTTTT.

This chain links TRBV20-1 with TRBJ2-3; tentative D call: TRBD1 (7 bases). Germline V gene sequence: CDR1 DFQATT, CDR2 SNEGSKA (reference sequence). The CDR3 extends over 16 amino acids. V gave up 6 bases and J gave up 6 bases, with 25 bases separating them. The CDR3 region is CSATTYGGQEGDTQYF. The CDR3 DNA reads TGCAGTGCCACCACCTACGGAGGACAGGAGGGTGATACGCAGTATTTT.

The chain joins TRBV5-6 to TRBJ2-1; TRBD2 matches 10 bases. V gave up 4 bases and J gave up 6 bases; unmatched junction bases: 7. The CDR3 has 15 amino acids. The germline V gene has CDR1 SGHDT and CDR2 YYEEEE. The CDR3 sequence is CASSALAGIVNEQFF. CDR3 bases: TGTGCCAGCAGCGCACTAGCGGGGATCGTCAATGAGCAGTTCTTC.

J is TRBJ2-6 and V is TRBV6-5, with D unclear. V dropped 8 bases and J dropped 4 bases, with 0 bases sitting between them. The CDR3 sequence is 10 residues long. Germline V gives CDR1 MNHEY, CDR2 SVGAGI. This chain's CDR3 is CASGANVLTF. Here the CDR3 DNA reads TGTGCCAGCGGGGCCAACGTCCTGACTTTC.

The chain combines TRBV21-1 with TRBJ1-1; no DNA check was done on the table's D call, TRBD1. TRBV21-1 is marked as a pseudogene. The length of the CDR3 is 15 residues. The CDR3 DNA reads TGTGCCAGCGTTAAGGGACAGCTTATGAACACTGAAGCTTTCTTT. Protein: CASVKGQLMNTEAFF.

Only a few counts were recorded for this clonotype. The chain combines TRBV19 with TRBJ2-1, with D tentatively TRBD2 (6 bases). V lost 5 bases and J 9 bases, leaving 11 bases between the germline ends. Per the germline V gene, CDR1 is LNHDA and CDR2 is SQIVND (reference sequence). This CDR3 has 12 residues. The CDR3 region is CASSVGGSEQFF. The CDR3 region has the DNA TGTGCCAGTAGTGTGGGAGGAAGTGAGCAGTTCTTC. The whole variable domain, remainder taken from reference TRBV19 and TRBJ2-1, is DGGITQSPKYLFRKEGQNVTLSCEQNLNHDAMYWYRQDPGQGLRLIYYSQIVNDFQKGDIAEGYSVSREKKESFPLTVTSAQKNPTAFYLCASSVGGSEQFFGPGTRLTVL.

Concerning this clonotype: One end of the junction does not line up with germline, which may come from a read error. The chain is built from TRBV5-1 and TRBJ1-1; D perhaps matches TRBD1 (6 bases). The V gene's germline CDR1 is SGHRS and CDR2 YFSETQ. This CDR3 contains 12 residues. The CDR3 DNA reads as TGCGCCAGCAGGTTGGACAGTAGTGAAGCTTTCTTT. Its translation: CASRLDSSEAFF.

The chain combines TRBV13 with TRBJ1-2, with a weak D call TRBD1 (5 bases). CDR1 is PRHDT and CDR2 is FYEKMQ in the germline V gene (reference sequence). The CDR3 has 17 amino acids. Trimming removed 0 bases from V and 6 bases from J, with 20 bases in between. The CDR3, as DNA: TGTGCCAGCAGCTTAGGCCTTCTTCCCCAGGGCTCCCATGGCTACACCTTC. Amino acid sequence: CASSLGLLPQGSHGYTF.

In DNA, the CDR3 is TGTGCCAGCAGTGACCCTGGGTCAGGGCACACTGAAGCTTTCTTT. It codes for CASSDPGSGHTEAFF. The chain employs TRBV25-1 and TRBJ1-1; tentatively, D is TRBD1 (5 bases). This CDR3 comprises 15 residues. Deletions cut 3 bases from V and 3 bases from J, with 14 bases between. Germline V gene sequence: CDR1 MGHDK, CDR2 SYGVNS. Based on the CDR3 plus reference TRBV25-1 and TRBJ1-1, the full variable domain is EADIYQTPRYLVIGTGKKITLECSQTMGHDKMYWYQQDPGMELHLIHYSYGVNSTEKGDLSSESTVSRIRTEHFPLTLESARPSHTSQYLCASSDPGSGHTEAFFGQGTRLTVV.

CDR3 protein: CSATPGTSGSIEQYF. In nucleotides, the CDR3 is TGCAGTGCTACCCCAGGGACTAGCGGTTCGATCGAGCAGTACTTC. This rearrangement joins TRBV20-1 to TRBJ2-7, with TRBD2 matching over 11 bases. After removal of 4 bases from V and 6 bases from J, the junction contained 11 bases not matched to a gene. In germline, CDR1 is DFQATT, CDR2 SNEGSKA (reference sequence). The CDR3 is 15 amino acids.

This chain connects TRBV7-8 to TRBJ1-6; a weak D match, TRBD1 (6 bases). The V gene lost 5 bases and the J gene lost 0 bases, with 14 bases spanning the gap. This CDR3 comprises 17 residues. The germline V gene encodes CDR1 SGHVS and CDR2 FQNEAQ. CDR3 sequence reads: CASSPLQGGSYNSPLHF. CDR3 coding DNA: TGTGCCAGCAGCCCCTTACAGGGCGGCTCCTATAATTCACCCCTCCACTTT.

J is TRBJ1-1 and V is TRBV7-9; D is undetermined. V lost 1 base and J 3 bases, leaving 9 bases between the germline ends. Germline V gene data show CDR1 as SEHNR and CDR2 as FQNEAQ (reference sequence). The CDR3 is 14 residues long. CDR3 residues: CASSLVRSDTEAFF. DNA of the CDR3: TGTGCCAGCAGCTTAGTAAGGTCTGACACTGAAGCTTTCTTT.